The 14 T cell receptor beta chains in this list originate from one sample, sequenced in a study of cytomegalovirus exposure and HLA in healthy donors. Primers included in the PCR were 60 Vbeta and 13 Jbeta primers. Sequenced by immunoSEQ multiplex PCR; TCRdb stores in-frame clones only, minus some. The table records about 120,000 clones, 80% of them present only once. Sequences were obtained from PBMCs. Receptor source: a man aged 30 to 39 in good health and CMV-seronegative.

V and J are TRBV30 and TRBJ2-5, with 8 positions matching TRBD2. J was trimmed by 5 bases and V by 5 bases; bases with no gene match: 1. The germline CDR1 and CDR2 sequences are GTSNPN and SVGIG (reference sequence). The CDR3 loop spans 11 amino acids. In DNA, the CDR3 is TGTGCCTGGGCGGGGGGTGAGACCCAGTACTTC. This codes for CAWAGGETQYF.

The chain joins TRBV7-8 to TRBJ2-7; a possible D gene is TRBD1 (6 bases). The V end was cut by 5 bases, the J end by 9 bases, with 11 bases between. CDR3 length: 11 residues. CDR1 SGHVS and CDR2 FQNEAQ come from the germline V gene. Written as DNA, the CDR3 is TGTGCCAGCAGCACAGGGAATTGGCAGTACTTC. The encoded protein is CASSTGNWQYF.

The V and J genes are TRBV19 and TRBJ1-5; the D gene is possibly TRBD1 (6 bases). V was trimmed by 4 bases and J by 2 bases, leaving 9 bases between them. The CDR3 totals 14 residues. Germline assignment: CDR1 LNHDA and CDR2 SQIVND (reference sequence). The CDR3 sequence is CASSNRVGNQPQHF. Here the CDR3 DNA reads TGTGCCAGTAGTAACAGGGTCGGCAATCAGCCCCAGCATTTT.

This rearrangement joins TRBV5-1 to TRBJ1-2, with D uncertain. The CDR3 length is 14 residues. Germline CDR1 reads SGHRS; CDR2 reads YFSETQ. Trimming shortened V by 0 bases and J by 7 bases, and 13 bases separated the two germline ends. The CDR3 sequence: CASSLEDGEVGYTF. Written as DNA, the CDR3 is TGCGCCAGCAGCTTGGAGGACGGGGAGGTTGGCTACACCTTC.

The rearrangement links TRBV6-1 to TRBJ2-7; 8 nucleotides align to TRBD1. From germline, CDR1 is MNHNS and CDR2 SASEGT. The ends lost 6 bases at V and 0 bases at J; junction bases unmatched: 4. This CDR3 region has 14 residues. The DNA for the CDR3 is TGTGCCAGCAGGCGGACAGGGAGCTCCTACGAGCAGTACTTC. Its translation: CASRRTGSSYEQYF.

This clone has just a few counts. This chain connects TRBV6-5 to TRBJ2-5; tentatively, D is TRBD2 (5 bases). Trimming stripped 6 bases from V and 2 bases from J, with 16 bases between. Germline assignment: CDR1 MNHEY and CDR2 SVGAGI. The CDR3 totals 15 residues. The CDR3 sequence is CASRPSLARQETQYF. CDR3 sequence (DNA): TGTGCCAGCAGACCCAGTCTAGCCCGGCAAGAGACCCAGTACTTC.

In this sample, this clone turned up a few times. The V gene is TRBV4-1, the J gene TRBJ2-1, with 10 bases that match TRBD2. The CDR3 is 16 residues long. The germline CDR1 and CDR2 sequences are MGHRA and YSYEKL. The junction had 6 bases not matched to a gene; V was cut back by 0 bases and J by 7 bases. CDR3 bases: TGCGCCAGCAGCCAAGAAAGGCTAGCGGGGGCGAATGAGCAGTTCTTC. Translating gives CASSQERLAGANEQFF.

V gene TRBV27 combines with J gene TRBJ2-7; possible D gene TRBD1, 6 bases. Deletions cut 7 bases from V and 3 bases from J, with 19 bases between. The CDR3 runs 15 residues. In germline, CDR1 is MNHEY, CDR2 SMNVEV (reference sequence). Written as DNA, the CDR3 is TGTGCCAGCACCTTCAACTCGGGACACGTCTACGAGCAGTACTTC. It encodes CASTFNSGHVYEQYF.

The J gene is TRBJ2-3, the V gene TRBV27; 12 bases are shared with TRBD2. This CDR3 has 16 amino acids. Losses at the gene ends were 5 bases for V and 5 bases for J; bases not matched to a gene: 8. Germline CDR1 and CDR2: MNHEY and SMNVEV (reference sequence). CDR3 DNA sequence: TGTGCCAGCAGTGCCCTAGCGGGGGGGCCGTTAGATACGCAGTATTTT. Its translation is CASSALAGGPLDTQYF.

The genes are TRBV6-6 and TRBJ1-1, with a tentative D call TRBD1 (6 bases). Germline-derived CDR1 and CDR2 are MNHNY and SVGAGI (reference sequence). CDR3 length: 14 residues. Between the trimmed V and J ends, which lost 4 bases and 6 bases, there was a span of 15 bases. The CDR3 DNA follows: TGTGCCAGCAGTTTCCGGACAGCTGGCTCTGAAGCTTTCTTT. Translation gives CASSFRTAGSEAFF.

This rearrangement joins TRBV7-2 to TRBJ2-5; 11 bases map to TRBD2. The CDR3 sequence is 18 residues long. Germline lookup yields CDR1 SGHTA and CDR2 FQGNSA. V lost 2 bases, J lost 3 bases, and 11 bases stayed unmatched. The CDR3 sequence is CASSLLPLLAGVKETQYF. The DNA of the CDR3 is TGTGCCAGCAGCTTATTACCCTTACTAGCGGGGGTAAAAGAGACCCAGTACTTC. Using reference TRBV7-2 and TRBJ2-5 for the parts outside the CDR3, the full variable domain is GAGVSQSPSNKVTEKGKDVELRCDPISGHTALYWYRQSLGQGLEFLIYFQGNSAPDKSGLPSDRFSAERTGGSVSTLTIQRTQQEDSAVYLCASSLLPLLAGVKETQYFGPGTRLLVL.

The chain has TRBV2 and TRBJ2-3, with TRBD2 matching over 8 bases. Germline V gives CDR1 SNHLY, CDR2 FYNNEI. With V trimmed by 4 bases and J by 0 bases, 3 bases remained unmatched. CDR3 size: 15 residues. The CDR3 DNA reads as TGTGCCAGCAGTGTAGAGCGGGGGAGCACAGATACGCAGTATTTT. It codes for CASSVERGSTDTQYF.

The chain uses TRBV25-1 and TRBJ1-6; D is unclear. CDR3 length: 15 residues. The germline V gene has CDR1 MGHDK and CDR2 SYGVNS. V gave up 4 bases and J gave up 3 bases, with 10 bases separating them. CDR3 protein: CASSARDSYNSPLHF. The CDR3 DNA reads as TGTGCCAGCAGTGCGCGGGATAGCTATAATTCACCCCTCCACTTT. The entire variable domain, with the rest obtained from reference TRBV25-1 and TRBJ1-6, is as follows: EADIYQTPRYLVIGTGKKITLECSQTMGHDKMYWYQQDPGMELHLIHYSYGVNSTEKGDLSSESTVSRIRTEHFPLTLESARPSHTSQYLCASSARDSYNSPLHFGNGTRLTVT.

The V gene is TRBV7-6, the J gene TRBJ2-5; D possibly corresponds to TRBD2 (6 bases). Trimming removed 0 bases from V and 4 bases from J, with 9 bases in between. The CDR3 totals 14 residues. Looked up from germline, CDR1 is SGHVS and CDR2 is FNYEAQ. CDR3 DNA sequence: TGTGCCAGCAGCTTAGCCGCCGGGAGAGAGACCCAGTACTTC. Translating it yields CASSLAAGRETQYF.